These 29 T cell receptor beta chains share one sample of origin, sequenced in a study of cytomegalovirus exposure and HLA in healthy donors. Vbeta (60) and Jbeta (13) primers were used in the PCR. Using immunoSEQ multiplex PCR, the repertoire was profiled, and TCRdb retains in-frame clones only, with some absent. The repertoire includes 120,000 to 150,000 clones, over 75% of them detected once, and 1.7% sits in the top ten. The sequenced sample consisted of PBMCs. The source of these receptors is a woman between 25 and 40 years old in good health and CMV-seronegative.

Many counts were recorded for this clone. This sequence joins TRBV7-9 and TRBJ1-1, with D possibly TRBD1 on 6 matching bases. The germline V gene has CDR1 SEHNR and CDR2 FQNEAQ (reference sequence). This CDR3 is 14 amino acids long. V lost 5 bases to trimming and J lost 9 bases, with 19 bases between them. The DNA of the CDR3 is TGTGCCAGCAGCCGGGACACCTTGGAACCGAAAGCTTTCTTT. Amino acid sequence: CASSRDTLEPKAFF.

CDR3 in DNA: TGTGCCAGCAGCGTAGGTGGGGGGGCTCGACTCGATACGCAGTATTTT. Amino acid sequence: CASSVGGGARLDTQYF. The J gene is TRBJ2-3, the V gene TRBV9, with a possible D match to TRBD2 (7 bases). The V end was cut by 0 bases, the J end by 6 bases, with 17 bases between. The CDR3 loop spans 16 amino acids. Germline V gives CDR1 SGDLS, CDR2 YYNGEE.

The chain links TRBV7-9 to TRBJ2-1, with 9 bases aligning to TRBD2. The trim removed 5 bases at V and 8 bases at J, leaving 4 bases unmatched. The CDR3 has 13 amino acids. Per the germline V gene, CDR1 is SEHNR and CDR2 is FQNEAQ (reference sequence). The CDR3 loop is CASSLGTSYEQFF. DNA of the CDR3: TGTGCCAGCAGCCTCGGGACTAGCTATGAGCAGTTCTTC.

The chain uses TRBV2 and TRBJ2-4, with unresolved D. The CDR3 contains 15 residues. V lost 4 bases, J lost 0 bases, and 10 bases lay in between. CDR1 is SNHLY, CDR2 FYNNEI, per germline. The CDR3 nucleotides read TGTGCCAGCAGTGTGGTCATACTAGCCAAAAACATTCAGTACTTC. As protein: CASSVVILAKNIQYF.

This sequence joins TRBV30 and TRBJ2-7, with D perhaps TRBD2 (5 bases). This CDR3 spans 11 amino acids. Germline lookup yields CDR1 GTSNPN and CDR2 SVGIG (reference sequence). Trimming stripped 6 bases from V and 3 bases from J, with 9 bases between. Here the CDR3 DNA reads TGTGCCTGTACCGAGGGCTACGAGCAGTACTTC. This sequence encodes CACTEGYEQYF.

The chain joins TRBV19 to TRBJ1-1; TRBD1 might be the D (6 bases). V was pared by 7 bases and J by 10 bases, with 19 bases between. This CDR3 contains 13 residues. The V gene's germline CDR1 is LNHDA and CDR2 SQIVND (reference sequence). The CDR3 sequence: CASIPDSSRRAFF. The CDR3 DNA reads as TGTGCCAGTATCCCGGACAGTTCACGGCGAGCTTTCTTT.

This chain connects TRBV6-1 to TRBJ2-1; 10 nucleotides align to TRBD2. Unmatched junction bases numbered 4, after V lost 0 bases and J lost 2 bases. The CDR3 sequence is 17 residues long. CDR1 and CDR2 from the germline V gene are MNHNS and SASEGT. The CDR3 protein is CASSEALAGATYNEQFF. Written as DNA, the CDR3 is TGTGCCAGCAGTGAAGCTCTAGCGGGGGCCACCTACAATGAGCAGTTCTTC.

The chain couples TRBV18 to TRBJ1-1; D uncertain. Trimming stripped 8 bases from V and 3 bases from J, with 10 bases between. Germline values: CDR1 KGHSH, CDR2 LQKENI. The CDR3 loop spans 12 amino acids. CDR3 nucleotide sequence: TGTGCCAGCCAGCTTGGAGACACTGAAGCTTTCTTT. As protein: CASQLGDTEAFF.

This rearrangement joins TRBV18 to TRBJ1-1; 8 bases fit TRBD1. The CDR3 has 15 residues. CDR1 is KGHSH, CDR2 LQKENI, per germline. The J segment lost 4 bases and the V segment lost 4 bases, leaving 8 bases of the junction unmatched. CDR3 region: CASSQGQVRGTEAFF. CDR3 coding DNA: TGTGCCAGCTCACAGGGACAGGTTCGGGGCACTGAAGCTTTCTTT.

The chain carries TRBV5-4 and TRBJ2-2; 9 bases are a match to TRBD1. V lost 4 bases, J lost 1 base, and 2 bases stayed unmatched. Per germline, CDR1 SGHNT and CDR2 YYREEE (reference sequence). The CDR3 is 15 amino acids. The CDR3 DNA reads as TGTGCCAGCAGCCAGGGACAGGGGAACACCGGGGAGCTGTTTTTT. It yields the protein CASSQGQGNTGELFF.

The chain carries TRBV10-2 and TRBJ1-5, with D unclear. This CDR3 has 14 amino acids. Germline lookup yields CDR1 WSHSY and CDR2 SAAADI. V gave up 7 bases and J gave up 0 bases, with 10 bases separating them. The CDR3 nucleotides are TGCGCCAGCACTTCCCCCAGTAGCAATCAGCCCCAGCATTTT. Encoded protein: CASTSPSSNQPQHF.

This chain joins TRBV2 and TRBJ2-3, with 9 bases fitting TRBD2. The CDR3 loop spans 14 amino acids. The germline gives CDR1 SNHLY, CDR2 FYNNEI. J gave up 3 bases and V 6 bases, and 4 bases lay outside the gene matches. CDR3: CASRERGVTDTQYF. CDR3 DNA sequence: TGTGCCAGCAGAGAGCGGGGGGTAACAGATACGCAGTATTTT.

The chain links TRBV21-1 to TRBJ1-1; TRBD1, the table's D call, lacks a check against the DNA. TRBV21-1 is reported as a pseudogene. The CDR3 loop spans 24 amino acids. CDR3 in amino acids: CATPQSRLRGERVQTKGMNTEAFF. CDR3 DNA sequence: TGTGCCACCCCGCAAAGTCGGCTCAGGGGAGAAAGGGTGCAGACCAAGGGGATGAACACTGAAGCTTTCTTT.

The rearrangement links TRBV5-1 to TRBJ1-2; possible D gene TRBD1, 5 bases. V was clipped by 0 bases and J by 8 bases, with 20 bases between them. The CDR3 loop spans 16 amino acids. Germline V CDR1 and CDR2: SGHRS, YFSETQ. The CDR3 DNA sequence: TGCGCCAGCAGCTTGGCCCTGGACACAACCCTGCAGGGCTACACCTTC. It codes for CASSLALDTTLQGYTF.

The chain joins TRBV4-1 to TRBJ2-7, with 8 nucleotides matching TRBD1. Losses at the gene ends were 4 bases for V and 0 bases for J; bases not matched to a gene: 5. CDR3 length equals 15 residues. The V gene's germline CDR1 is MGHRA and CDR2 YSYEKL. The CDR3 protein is CASSLQTGVSYEQYF. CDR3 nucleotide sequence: TGCGCCAGCAGCCTCCAGACAGGGGTCTCCTACGAGCAGTACTTC.

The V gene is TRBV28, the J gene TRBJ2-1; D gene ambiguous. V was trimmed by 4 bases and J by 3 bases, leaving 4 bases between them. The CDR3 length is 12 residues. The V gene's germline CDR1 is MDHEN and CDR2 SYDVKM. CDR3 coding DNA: TGTGCCAGCAGTTCCCTCTACAATGAGCAGTTCTTC. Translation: CASSSLYNEQFF.

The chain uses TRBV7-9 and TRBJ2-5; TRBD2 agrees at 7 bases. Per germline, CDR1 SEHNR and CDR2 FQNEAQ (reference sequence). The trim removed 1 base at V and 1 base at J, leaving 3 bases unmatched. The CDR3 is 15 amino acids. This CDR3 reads CASSLGGGGQETQYF. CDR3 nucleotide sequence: TGTGCCAGCAGCTTAGGGGGGGGTGGCCAAGAGACCCAGTACTTC.

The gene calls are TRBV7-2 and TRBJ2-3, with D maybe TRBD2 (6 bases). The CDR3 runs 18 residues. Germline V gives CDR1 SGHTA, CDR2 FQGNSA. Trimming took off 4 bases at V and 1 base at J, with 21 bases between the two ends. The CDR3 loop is CASSYPGTPQIGTDTQYF. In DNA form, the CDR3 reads TGTGCCAGCAGCTACCCCGGGACTCCTCAAATCGGCACAGATACGCAGTATTTT. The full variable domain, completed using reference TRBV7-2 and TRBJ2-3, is GAGVSQSPSNKVTEKGKDVELRCDPISGHTALYWYRQSLGQGLEFLIYFQGNSAPDKSGLPSDRFSAERTGGSVSTLTIQRTQQEDSAVYLCASSYPGTPQIGTDTQYFGPGTRLTVL.

CDR3 amino acids: CASRGQAAEAFF. The CDR3 region has the DNA TGTGCCAGCAGGGGACAGGCCGCTGAAGCTTTCTTT. The V and J genes are TRBV5-4 and TRBJ1-1, with 8 bases that match TRBD1. The V segment lost 5 bases and the J segment 6 bases; nucleotides outside the gene matches: 3. The CDR3 contains 12 residues. The germline gives CDR1 SGHNT, CDR2 YYREEE (reference sequence).

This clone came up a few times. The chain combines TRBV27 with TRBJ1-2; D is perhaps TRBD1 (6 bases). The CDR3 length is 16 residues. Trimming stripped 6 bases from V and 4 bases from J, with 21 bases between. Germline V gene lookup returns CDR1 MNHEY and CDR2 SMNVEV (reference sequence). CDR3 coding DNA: TGTGCCAGCAGAACTCTAATGGGGGGGCAAAGCTATGGCTACACCTTC. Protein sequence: CASRTLMGGQSYGYTF.

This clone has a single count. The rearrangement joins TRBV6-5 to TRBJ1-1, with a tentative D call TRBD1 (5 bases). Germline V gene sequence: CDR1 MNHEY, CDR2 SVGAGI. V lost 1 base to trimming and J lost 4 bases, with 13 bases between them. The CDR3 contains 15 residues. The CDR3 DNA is TGTGCCAGCAGTTACTTGACAGCCCCTGGCACTGAAGCTTTCTTT. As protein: CASSYLTAPGTEAFF.

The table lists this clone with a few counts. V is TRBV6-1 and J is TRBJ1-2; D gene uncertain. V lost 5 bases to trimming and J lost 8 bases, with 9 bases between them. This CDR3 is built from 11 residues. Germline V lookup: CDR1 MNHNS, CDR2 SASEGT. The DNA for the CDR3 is TGTGCCAGCAGTCCAGTCCGAGGCTACACCTTC. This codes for CASSPVRGYTF.

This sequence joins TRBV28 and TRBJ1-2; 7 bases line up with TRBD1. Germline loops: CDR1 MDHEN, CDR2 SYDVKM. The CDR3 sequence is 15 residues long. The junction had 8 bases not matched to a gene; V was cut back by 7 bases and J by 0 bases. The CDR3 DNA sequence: TGTGCCAGCATTTCACAGGGGAATTCTAACTATGGCTACACCTTC. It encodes CASISQGNSNYGYTF.

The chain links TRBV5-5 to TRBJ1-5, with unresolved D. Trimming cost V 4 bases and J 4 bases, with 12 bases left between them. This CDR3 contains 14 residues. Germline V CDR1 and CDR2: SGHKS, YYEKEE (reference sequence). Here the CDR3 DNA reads TGTGCCAGCAGCCTAGGTGGCTGGAATCAGCCCCAGCATTTT. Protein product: CASSLGGWNQPQHF. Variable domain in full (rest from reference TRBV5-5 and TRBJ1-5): DAGVTQSPTHLIKTRGQQVTLRCSPISGHKSVSWYQQVLGQGPQFIFQYYEKEERGRGNFPDRFSARQFPNYSSELNVNALLLGDSALYLCASSLGGWNQPQHFGDGTRLSIL.

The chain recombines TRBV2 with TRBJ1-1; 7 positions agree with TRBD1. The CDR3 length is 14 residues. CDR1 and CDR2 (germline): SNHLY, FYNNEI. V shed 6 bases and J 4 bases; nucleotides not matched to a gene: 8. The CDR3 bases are TGTGCCAGCAGCGCCTTCACAGGGGTCACTGAAGCTTTCTTT. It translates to CASSAFTGVTEAFF.

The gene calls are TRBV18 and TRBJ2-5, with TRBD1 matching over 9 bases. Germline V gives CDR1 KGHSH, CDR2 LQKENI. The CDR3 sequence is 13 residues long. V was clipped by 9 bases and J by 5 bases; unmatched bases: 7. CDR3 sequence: CASTGGRSETQYF. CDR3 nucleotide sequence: TGTGCCAGTACAGGGGGCAGGTCGGAGACCCAGTACTTC.

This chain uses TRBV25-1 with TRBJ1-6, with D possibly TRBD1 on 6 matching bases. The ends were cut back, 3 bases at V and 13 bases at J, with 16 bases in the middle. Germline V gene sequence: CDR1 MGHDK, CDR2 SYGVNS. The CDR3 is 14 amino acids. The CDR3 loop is CASSEGHFAFPLHF. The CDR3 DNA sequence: TGTGCCAGCAGTGAGGGACATTTCGCGTTCCCCCTCCACTTT.

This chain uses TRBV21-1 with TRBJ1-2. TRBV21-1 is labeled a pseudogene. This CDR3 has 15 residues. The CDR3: CASSIHGLPSYGYTF. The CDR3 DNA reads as TGTGCCAGCAGCATCCATGGACTGCCATCCTATGGCTACACCTTC.

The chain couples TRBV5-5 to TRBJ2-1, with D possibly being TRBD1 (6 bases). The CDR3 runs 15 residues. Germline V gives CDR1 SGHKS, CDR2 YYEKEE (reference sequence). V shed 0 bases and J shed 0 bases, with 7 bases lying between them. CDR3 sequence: CASSLETGSYNEQFF. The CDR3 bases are TGTGCCAGCAGCTTGGAGACAGGCTCCTACAATGAGCAGTTCTTC.